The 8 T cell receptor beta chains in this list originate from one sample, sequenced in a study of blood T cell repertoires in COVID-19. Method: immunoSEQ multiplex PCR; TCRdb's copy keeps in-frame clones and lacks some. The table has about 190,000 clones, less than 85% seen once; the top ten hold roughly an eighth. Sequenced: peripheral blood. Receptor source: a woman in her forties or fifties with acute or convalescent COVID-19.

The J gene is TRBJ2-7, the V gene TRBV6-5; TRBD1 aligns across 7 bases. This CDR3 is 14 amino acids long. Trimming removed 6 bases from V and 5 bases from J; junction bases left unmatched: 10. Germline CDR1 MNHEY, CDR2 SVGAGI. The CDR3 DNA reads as TGTGCCAGCAGACCCGACAGGGTGTGGGACGAGCAGTACTTC. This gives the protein CASRPDRVWDEQYF.

The CDR3: CASTAHRSYEQYF. As DNA, the CDR3 is TGTGCCAGCACCGCGCACAGGAGCTACGAGCAGTACTTC. The chain links TRBV28 to TRBJ2-7, with TRBD1 as a possible D gene (5 bases). The germline CDR1 and CDR2 sequences are MDHEN and SYDVKM. This CDR3 spans 13 amino acids. Trimming pared 7 bases from V and 3 bases from J, leaving 13 bases between. Using reference TRBV28 and TRBJ2-7 for the parts outside the CDR3, the full variable domain is DVKVTQSSRYLVKRTGEKVFLECVQDMDHENMFWYRQDPGLGLRLIYFSYDVKMKEKGDIPEGYSVSREKKERFSLILESASTNQTSMYLCASTAHRSYEQYFGPGTRLTVT.

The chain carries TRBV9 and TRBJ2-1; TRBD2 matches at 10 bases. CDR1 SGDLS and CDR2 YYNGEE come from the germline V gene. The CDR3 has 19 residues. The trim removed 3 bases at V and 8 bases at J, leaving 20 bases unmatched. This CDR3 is CASSAPSPQRGGSVDEQFF. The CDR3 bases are TGTGCCAGCAGCGCCCCATCTCCCCAGCGGGGGGGCTCGGTCGATGAGCAGTTCTTC. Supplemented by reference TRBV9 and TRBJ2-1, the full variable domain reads DSGVTQTPKHLITATGQRVTLRCSPRSGDLSVYWYQQSLDQGLQFLIQYYNGEERAKGNILERFSAQQFPDLHSELNLSSLELGDSALYFCASSAPSPQRGGSVDEQFFGPGTRLTVL.

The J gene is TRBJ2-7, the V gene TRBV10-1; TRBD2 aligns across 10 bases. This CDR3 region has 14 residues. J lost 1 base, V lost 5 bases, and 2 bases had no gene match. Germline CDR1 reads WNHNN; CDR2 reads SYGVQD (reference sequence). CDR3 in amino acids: CASSSGRGSYEQYF. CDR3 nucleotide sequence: TGCGCCAGCAGTAGCGGGAGGGGGTCCTACGAGCAGTACTTC.

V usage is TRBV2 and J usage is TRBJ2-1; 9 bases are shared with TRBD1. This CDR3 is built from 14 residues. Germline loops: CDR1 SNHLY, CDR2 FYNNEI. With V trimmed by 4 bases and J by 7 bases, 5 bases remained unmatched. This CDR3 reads CASSAGQGRNEQFF. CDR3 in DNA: TGTGCCAGCAGTGCGGGACAGGGCAGGAATGAGCAGTTCTTC.

In nucleotides, the CDR3 is TGCGCCAGCAGCCCCCGAGGGGGGGCCGTGGATGAGCAGTTCTTC. Translated: CASSPRGGAVDEQFF. The genes are TRBV4-1 and TRBJ2-1; D might be TRBD2 (7 bases). The CDR3 runs 15 residues. Trimming took off 4 bases at V and 8 bases at J, with 18 bases between the two ends. The germline V gene encodes CDR1 MGHRA and CDR2 YSYEKL.

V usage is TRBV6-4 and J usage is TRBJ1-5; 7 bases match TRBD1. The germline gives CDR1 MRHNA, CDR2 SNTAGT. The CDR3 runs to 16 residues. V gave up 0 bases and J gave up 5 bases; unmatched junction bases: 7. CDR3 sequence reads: CASSDSRPRGYQPQHF. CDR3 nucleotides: TGTGCCAGCAGTGACTCGAGGCCCAGGGGGTATCAGCCCCAGCATTTT.

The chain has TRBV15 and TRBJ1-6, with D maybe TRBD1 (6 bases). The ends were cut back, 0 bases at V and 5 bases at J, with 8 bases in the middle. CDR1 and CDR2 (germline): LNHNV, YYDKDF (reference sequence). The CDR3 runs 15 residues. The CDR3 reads CATSREHRDNSPLHF. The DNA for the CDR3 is TGTGCCACCAGCAGAGAGCACAGGGATAATTCACCCCTCCACTTT.